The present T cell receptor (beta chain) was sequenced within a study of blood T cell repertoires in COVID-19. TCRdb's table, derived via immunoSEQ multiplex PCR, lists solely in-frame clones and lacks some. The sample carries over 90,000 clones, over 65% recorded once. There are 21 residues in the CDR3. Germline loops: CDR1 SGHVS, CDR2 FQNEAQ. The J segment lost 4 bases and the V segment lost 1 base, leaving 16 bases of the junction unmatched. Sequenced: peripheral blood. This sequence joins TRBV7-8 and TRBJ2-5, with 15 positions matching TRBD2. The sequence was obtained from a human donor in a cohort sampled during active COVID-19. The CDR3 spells CASSLGPVMWTSGGAGETQYF. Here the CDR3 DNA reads TGTGCCAGCAGCTTAGGCCCCGTCATGTGGACTAGCGGGGGGGCAGGAGAGACCCAGTACTTC.